The present TCR beta chain was sequenced within a study of blood T cell repertoires in COVID-19. In the study overall: COVID-19 samples from acute and convalescent phases originated in the United States, Italy and Spain. Sources were T cells, B-cell-depleted T cells, or PBMCs; the material itself was cDNA or gDNA.

The CDR3 contains 16 residues. Trimming took 3 bases from V and 6 from J; bases not matched to a gene: 8. CDR1 is KGHSH, CDR2 LQKENI, per germline. In the original workflow: Estimated nucleated cell counts came from reference gene primer amplification. Profiled with immunoSEQ multiplex PCR; TCRdb holds only in-frame clones, not every one. The D gene and trimming were derived from the DNA, and the V and J assignments and clone size from that table. Seen here are about 45,000 clones, about 85% observed once, and the top ten hold under 35%. This sequence originates from a woman over 75 with acute or convalescent COVID-19. The chain combines TRBV18 with TRBJ2-1; 10 bases fit TRBD2. Sequencing was done on a sample of peripheral blood. Written as DNA, the CDR3 is TGTGCCAGCTCACCCCCCGGACTAGCGGCGGGCAATGAGCAGTTCTTC. Translated, it gives CASSPPGLAAGNEQFF.